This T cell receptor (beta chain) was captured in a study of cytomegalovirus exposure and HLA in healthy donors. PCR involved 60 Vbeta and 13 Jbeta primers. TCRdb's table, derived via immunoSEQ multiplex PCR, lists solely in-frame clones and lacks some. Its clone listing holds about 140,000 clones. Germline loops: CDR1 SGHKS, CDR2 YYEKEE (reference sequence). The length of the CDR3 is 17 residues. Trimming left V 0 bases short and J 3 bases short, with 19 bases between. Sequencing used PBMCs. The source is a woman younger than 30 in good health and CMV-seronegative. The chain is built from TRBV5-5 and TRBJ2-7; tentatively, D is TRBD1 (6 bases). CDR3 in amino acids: CASSLAPGHRISYEQYF. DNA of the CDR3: TGTGCCAGCAGCTTGGCCCCGGGACACCGAATAAGCTACGAGCAGTACTTC.